This entry lists 7 T cell receptor beta chains sequenced from one sample in a study of blood T cell repertoires in COVID-19. The table came from immunoSEQ multiplex PCR; TCRdb's copy has only in-frame clones and leaves some out. The sample lists about 93,000 clones, about nine tenths occurring once. The sequenced sample was peripheral blood. All receptors come from a human donor with active COVID-19. The donor label of this sample is uncertain.

The rearrangement uses TRBV6-6 and TRBJ2-7, with TRBD2 as a possible D gene (5 bases). Trimming took off 6 bases at V and 6 bases at J, with 18 bases between the two ends. The CDR3 covers 14 residues. Germline loops: CDR1 MNHNY, CDR2 SVGAGI (reference sequence). DNA for the CDR3: TGTGCCAGCAGCCCGACTCGAACCCGGGGCGAGCAGTACTTC. Translation: CASSPTRTRGEQYF.

The rearrangement links TRBV2 to TRBJ1-1, with TRBD1 matching 7 bases. The germline CDR1 and CDR2 sequences are SNHLY and FYNNEI. The trim removed 7 bases at V and 6 bases at J, leaving 14 bases unmatched. CDR3 size: 15 residues. CDR3 DNA: TGTGCCAGCACCCTAGGTAGGGGGCAAGGCGCTGAAGCTTTCTTT. Its protein is CASTLGRGQGAEAFF.

V and J are TRBV6-2 or TRBV6-3 and TRBJ1-1, with D possibly matching TRBD1 (6 bases). In germline, CDR1 is MNHEY, CDR2 SVGEGT. Trimming removed 0 bases from V and 0 bases from J, with 14 bases in between. The CDR3 sequence is 17 residues long. The CDR3 sequence is CASSYSAQGHMNTEAFF. The CDR3 region has the DNA TGTGCCAGCAGTTACTCCGCGCAGGGACACATGAACACTGAAGCTTTCTTT.

The chain carries TRBV5-4 and TRBJ2-3; TRBD1 agrees at 11 bases. Trimming at V came to 3 bases and at J to 0 bases, leaving 6 bases not matched to a gene. This CDR3 is built from 17 residues. CDR1 and CDR2 from the germline V gene are SGHNT and YYREEE (reference sequence). CDR3: CASSSGTGGPSTDTQYF. The CDR3 region has the DNA TGTGCCAGCAGCTCCGGGACAGGGGGTCCTAGCACAGATACGCAGTATTTT.

The chain employs TRBV7-9 and TRBJ2-7; 10 bases line up with TRBD2. CDR3 size: 16 residues. After removal of 3 bases from V and 5 bases from J, the junction contained 10 bases not matched to a gene. Looked up from germline, CDR1 is SEHNR and CDR2 is FQNEAQ (reference sequence). Written as DNA, the CDR3 is TGTGCCAGCAGCTTTGACAGCGGGGGGGCTATCGACGAGCAGTACTTC. Residues: CASSFDSGGAIDEQYF.

Comments on this clone: The CDR3 does not close with the conserved phenylalanine or tryptophan, likely indicating a read error. The DNA is left out, because the CDR3 cannot be placed on it with certainty; the CDR3 is given as TCRdb lists it. The chain combines TRBV9 with TRBJ1-2; the table's D gene call, TRBD1, was not cross checked with the DNA. Germline assignment: CDR1 SGDLS and CDR2 YYNGEE. The CDR3 is 13 amino acids in total, end residues counted. This chain's CDR3 is CASSDRDRVFRTD.

This rearrangement joins TRBV6-5 to TRBJ2-4; 7 nucleotides align to TRBD1. The CDR3 runs to 13 residues. The V segment lost 6 bases and the J segment 7 bases; nucleotides outside the gene matches: 6. CDR1 MNHEY and CDR2 SVGAGI come from the germline V gene. CDR3 coding DNA: TGTGCCAGCAGCAGGGGACAGACGAACATTCAGTACTTC. Translation gives CASSRGQTNIQYF.